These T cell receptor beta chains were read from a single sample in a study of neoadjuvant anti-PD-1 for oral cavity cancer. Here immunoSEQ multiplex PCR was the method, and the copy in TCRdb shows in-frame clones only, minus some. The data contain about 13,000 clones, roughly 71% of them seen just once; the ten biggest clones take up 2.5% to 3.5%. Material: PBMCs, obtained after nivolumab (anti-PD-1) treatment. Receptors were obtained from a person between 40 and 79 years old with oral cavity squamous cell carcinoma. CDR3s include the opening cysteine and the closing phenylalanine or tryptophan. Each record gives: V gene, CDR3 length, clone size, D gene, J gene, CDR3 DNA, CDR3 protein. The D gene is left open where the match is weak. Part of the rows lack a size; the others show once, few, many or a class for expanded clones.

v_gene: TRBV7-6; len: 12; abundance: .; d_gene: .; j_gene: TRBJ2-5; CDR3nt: TGTGCCAGCAGCTTAGCTGCAGAGACCCAGTACTTC; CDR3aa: CASSLAAETQYF
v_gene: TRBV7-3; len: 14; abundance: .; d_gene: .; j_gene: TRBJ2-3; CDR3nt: TGTGCCAGCAGCTTATTGGGTAGCACAGATACGCAGTATTTT; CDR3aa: CASSLLGSTDTQYF
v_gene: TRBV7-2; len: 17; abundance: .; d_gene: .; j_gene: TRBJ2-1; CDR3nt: TGTGCCAGCAGCTTGAGGCCCACAACAGCGGCAAACAATGAGCAGTTCTTC; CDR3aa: CASSLRPTTAANNEQFF
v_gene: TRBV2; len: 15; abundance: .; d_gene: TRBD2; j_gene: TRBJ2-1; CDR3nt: TGTGCCAGCAGGACTCCTAGCGGACTTGACAATGAGCAGTTCTTC; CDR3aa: CASRTPSGLDNEQFF
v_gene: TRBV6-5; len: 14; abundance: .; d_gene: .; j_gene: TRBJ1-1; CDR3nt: TGTGCCAGCAGCCCCTCAGACAGTAACACTGAAGCTTTCTTT; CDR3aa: CASSPSDSNTEAFF
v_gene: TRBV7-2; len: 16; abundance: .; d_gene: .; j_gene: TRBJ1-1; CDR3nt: TGTGCCAGCAGCTTAGTATCTGGGATATGGAACACTGAAGCTTTCTTT; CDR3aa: CASSLVSGIWNTEAFF
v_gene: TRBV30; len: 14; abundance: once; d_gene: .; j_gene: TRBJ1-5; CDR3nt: TGTGCCTGGAGTGGACAGACCTTCAATCAGCCCCAGCATTTT; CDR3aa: CAWSGQTFNQPQHF
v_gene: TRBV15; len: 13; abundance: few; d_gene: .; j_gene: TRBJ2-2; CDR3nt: TGTGCCACCAGCCTGGGCCCTCCGGGGGAGCTGTTTTTT; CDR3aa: CATSLGPPGELFF
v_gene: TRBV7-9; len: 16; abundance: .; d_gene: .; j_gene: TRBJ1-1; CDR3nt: TGTGCCAGCAGCTTATGGTCCGGCGGCTTGGGCACTGAAGCTTTCTTT; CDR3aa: CASSLWSGGLGTEAFF
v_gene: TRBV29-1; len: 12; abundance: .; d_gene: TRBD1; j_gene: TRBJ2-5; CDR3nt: TGCAGCGTGAGGACAGGGGGAGAGACCCAGTACTTC; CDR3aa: CSVRTGGETQYF
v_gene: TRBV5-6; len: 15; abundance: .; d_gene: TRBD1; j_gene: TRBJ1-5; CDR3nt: TGTGCCAGCAGCTCCGCTCAGACAGGGTTTCAGCCCCAGCATTTT; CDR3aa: CASSSAQTGFQPQHF
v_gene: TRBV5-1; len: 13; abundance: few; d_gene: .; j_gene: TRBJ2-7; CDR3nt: TGCGCCAGCAGCACGGGGGGCGGATCGGAGCAGTACTTC; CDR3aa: CASSTGGGSEQYF
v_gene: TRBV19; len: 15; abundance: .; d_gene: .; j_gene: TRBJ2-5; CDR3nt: TGTGCCAGTAGCACCACAGGGCTCGGTCAAGAGACCCAGTACTTC; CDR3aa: CASSTTGLGQETQYF
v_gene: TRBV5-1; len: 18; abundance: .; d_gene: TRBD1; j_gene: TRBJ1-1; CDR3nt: TGCGCCAGCAGCTTGCGTGGGGGACAGGGGCCCCGAAACACTGAAGCTTTCTTT; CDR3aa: CASSLRGGQGPRNTEAFF
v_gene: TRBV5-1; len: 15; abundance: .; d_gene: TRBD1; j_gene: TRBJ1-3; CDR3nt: TGCGCCAGCAGCTTGGCCGGGACAGGTCTTAACACCATATATTTT; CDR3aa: CASSLAGTGLNTIYF
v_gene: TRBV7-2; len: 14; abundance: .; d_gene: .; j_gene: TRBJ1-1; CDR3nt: TGTGCCAGCAGCCCCCCCTCGAGGGTAACCGAAGCTTTCTTT; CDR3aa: CASSPPSRVTEAFF
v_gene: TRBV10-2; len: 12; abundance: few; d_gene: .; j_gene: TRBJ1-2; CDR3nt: TGCGCCAGCGCTACAGGGAACTATGGCTACACCTTC; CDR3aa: CASATGNYGYTF
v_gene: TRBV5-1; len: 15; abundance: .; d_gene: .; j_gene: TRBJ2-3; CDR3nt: TGCGCCAGCAGCCCCTCTGCGCGGCAGGGAGATACGCAGTATTTT; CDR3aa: CASSPSARQGDTQYF
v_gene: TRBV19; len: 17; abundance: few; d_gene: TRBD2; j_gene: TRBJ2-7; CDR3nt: TGTGCCAGTAGTATGGGGGGACTAGCGGGAGACTCCTACGAGCAGTACTTC; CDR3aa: CASSMGGLAGDSYEQYF
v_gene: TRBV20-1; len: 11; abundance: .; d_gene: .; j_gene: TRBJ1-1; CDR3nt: TGCAGTGCTAGACAGAACACTGAAGCTTTCTTT; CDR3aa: CSARQNTEAFF
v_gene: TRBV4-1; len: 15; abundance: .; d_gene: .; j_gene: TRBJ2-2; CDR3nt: TGCGCCAGCAGCCAACCTATCAGGGACACCGGGGAGCTGTTTTTT; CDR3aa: CASSQPIRDTGELFF
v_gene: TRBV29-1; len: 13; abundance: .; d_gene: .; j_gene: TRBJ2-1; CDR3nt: TGCAGCGTTGACCCCGGGAGCCGGAATGAGCAGTTCTTC; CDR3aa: CSVDPGSRNEQFF
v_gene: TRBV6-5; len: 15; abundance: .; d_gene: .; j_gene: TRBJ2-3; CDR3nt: TGTGCCAGCAGTCCCTGGATTAGTGAGACAGATACGCAGTATTTT; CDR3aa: CASSPWISETDTQYF
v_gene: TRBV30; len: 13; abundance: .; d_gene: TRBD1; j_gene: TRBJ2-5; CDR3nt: TGTGCCTGGAGCCCAGGGACAGGGGAGACCCAGTACTTC; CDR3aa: CAWSPGTGETQYF
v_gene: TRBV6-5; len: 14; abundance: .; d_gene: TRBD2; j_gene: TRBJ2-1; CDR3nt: TGTGCCAGCAGCCTGGGACTAGCAGGACCTGAGCAGTTCTTC; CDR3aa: CASSLGLAGPEQFF
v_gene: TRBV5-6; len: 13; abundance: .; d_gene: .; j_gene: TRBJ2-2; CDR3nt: TGTGCCAGCCAAGGGACAAATACCGGGGAGCTGTTTTTT; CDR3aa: CASQGTNTGELFF
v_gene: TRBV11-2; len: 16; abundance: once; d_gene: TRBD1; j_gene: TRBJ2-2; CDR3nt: TGTGCCAGCAGCTTAGTGTGGACAGGGGTCACCGGGGAGCTGTTTTTT; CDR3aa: CASSLVWTGVTGELFF
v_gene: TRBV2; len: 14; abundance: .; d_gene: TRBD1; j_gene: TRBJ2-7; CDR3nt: TGTGCCAGCGGCAGACAGGGAATCTCCTACGAGCAGTACTTC; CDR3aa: CASGRQGISYEQYF
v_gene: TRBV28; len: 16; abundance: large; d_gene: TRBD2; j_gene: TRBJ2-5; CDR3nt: TGTGCCAGCACCCTGGGGGCGGCTAGCGGGAGTAGGACCCAGTACTTC; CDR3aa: CASTLGAASGSRTQYF
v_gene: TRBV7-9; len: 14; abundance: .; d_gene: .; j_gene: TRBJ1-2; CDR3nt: TGTGCCAGCAGCTTAGCGCATAAAGAAGGTGGCTACACCTTC; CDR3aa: CASSLAHKEGGYTF
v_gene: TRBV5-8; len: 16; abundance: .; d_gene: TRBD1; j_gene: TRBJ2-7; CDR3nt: TGTGCCAGCAGCTTGGCCGGTAGGACAGGGGTCGACGAGCAGTACTTC; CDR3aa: CASSLAGRTGVDEQYF
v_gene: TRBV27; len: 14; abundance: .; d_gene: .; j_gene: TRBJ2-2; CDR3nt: TGTGCCAGCAGCCAACGAACCCCCACCGGGGAGCTGTTTTTT; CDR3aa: CASSQRTPTGELFF
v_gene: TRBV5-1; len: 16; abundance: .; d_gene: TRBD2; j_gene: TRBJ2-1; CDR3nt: TGCGCCAGCGGCCTAGCGGGAACTAGCTCCTACAATGAGCAGTTCTTC; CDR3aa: CASGLAGTSSYNEQFF
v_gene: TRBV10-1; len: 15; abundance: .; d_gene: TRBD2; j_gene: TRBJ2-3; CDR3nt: TGCGCCAGCAGCCGGACTAGCGGGGTCACAGATACGCAGTATTTT; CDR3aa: CASSRTSGVTDTQYF
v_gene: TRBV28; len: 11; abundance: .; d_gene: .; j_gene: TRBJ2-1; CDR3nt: TGTGCCAGCAGTTTAGTCAATGAGCAGTTCTTC; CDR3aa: CASSLVNEQFF
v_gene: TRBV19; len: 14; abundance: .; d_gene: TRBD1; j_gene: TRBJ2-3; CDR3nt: TGTGCCAGTAGTGGGGACAGGGCCCCAGATACGCAGTATTTT; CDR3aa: CASSGDRAPDTQYF
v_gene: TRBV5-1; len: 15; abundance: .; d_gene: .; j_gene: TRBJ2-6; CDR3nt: TGCGCCAGCAGTCTGGAACTCTCGAGGGCCAACGTCCTGACTTTC; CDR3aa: CASSLELSRANVLTF
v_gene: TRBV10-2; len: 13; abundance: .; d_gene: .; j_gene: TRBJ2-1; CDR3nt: TGCGCCAGCAGGCCCGGATTTGACAATGAGCAGTTCTTC; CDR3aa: CASRPGFDNEQFF
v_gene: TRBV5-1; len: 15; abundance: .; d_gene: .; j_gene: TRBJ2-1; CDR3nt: TGCGCCAGCAGCTTAAGCTACAGCTCCTACAATGAGCAGTTCTTC; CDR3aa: CASSLSYSSYNEQFF
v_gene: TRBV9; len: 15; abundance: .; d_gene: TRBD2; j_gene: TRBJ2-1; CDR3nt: TGTGCCAGCAGCGTCTCCGGGACTACCTACAATGAGCAGTTCTTC; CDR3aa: CASSVSGTTYNEQFF
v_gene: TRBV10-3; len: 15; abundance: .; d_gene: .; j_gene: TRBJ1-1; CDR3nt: TGTGCCATCAGTGAGTCTTTTATGGGGAACACTGAAGCTTTCTTT; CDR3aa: CAISESFMGNTEAFF
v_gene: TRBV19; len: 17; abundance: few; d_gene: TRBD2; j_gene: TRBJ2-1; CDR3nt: TGTGCCAGTAGTCCTCAGACTAGCGCCCGCTCCTACAATGAGCAGTTCTTC; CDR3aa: CASSPQTSARSYNEQFF
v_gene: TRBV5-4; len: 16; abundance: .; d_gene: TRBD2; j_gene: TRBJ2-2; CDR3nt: TGTGCCAGCAGCCCTGGATTGCGGGAGGGCACCGGGGAGCTGTTTTTT; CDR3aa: CASSPGLREGTGELFF
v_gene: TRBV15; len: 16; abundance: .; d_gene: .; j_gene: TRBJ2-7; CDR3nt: TGTGCCACCAGCAGCGGCAGGAATCTTGGCTCCTACGAGCAGTACTTC; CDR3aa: CATSSGRNLGSYEQYF
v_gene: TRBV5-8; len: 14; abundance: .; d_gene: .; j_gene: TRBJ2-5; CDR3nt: TGTGCCAGCAGCTTGAGTTACAGTCAAGAGACCCAGTACTTC; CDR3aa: CASSLSYSQETQYF
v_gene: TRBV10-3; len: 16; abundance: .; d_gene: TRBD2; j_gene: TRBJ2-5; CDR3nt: TGTGCCATCAGTGAGGATAGCGGGAGGTACCAAGAGACCCAGTACTTC; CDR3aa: CAISEDSGRYQETQYF
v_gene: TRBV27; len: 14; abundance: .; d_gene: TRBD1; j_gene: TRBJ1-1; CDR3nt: TGTGCCAGCAGTTTTATGGGACAGGGGGCGAATGCTTTCTTT; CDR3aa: CASSFMGQGANAFF
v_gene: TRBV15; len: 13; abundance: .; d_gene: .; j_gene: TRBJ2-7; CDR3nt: TGTGCCACCAGCGGGAAGCTAGCGATTGAGCAGTACTTC; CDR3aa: CATSGKLAIEQYF
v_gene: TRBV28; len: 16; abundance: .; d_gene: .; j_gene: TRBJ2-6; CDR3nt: TGTGCCAGCAGTGAGCAGGGGAGGTCCGGGGCCAACGTCCTGACTTTC; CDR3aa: CASSEQGRSGANVLTF
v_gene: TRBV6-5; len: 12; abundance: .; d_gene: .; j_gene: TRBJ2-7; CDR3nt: TGTGCCAGCACCTCGGGGTTCTACGAGCAGTACTTC; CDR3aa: CASTSGFYEQYF
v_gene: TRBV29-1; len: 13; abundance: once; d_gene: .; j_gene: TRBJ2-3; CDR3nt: TGCAGCGTTGAAGATCACAGGGCAGATACGCAGTATTTT; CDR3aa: CSVEDHRADTQYF
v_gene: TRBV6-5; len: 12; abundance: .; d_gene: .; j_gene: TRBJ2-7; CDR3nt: TGTGCCAGCGGGACGGCCAGCTACGAGCAGTACTTC; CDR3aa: CASGTASYEQYF
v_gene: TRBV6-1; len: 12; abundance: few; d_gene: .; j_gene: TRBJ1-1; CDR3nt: TGTGCCAGCATAAGGCTGAACACTGAAGCTTTCTTT; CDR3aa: CASIRLNTEAFF
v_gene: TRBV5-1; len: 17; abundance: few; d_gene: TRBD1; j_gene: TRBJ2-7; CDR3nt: TGCGCCAGCAGCTCCAGGGGACAGGGAGTACCTACCTACGAGCAGTACTTC; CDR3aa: CASSSRGQGVPTYEQYF
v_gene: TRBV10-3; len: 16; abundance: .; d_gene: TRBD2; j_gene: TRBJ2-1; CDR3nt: TGTGCCATCAGTGAGTCGCTCGGGACTAACTACAATGAGCAGTTCTTC; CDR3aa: CAISESLGTNYNEQFF